This T cell receptor (beta chain) derives from a study of control samples from healthy donors and cancer patients. The V end lost 2 bases, the J end lost 2 bases, and 9 bases lay between the germline ends. The length of the CDR3 is 14 residues. The V gene's germline CDR1 is SGHKS and CDR2 YYEKEE (reference sequence). Libraries were prepared by immunoSEQ multiplex PCR; TCRdb keeps only in-frame clonotypes and omits some of them. The sample lists 350,000 to 450,000 clones; over 75% were seen once. The V and J genes are TRBV5-5 and TRBJ2-3; D perhaps matches TRBD2 (5 bases). The specimen sequenced was PBMCs. The receptor was derived from a middle-aged man with head and neck cancer. The CDR3 protein is CASSLERPTDTQYF. The CDR3 coding sequence is TGTGCCAGCAGCTTAGAGCGGCCCACAGATACGCAGTATTTT.